Following are 13 T cell receptor beta chains from one sample sequenced in a study of human T cells and chemical hapten exposure. Time point given: pre-sensitization, week 0. Indicated treatment: therapeutic diphenylcyclopropenone sensitization with weekly scalp DPC. From the RACE reads, TCRdb called clonotypes with MiXCR, one entry per CDR3 protein. This sample has around 300,000 distinct CDR3 sequences, with 7.5% to 9% found just once. The sequencing used whole blood, collected in connection with sensitization to the hapten diphenylcyclopropenone (DPC). All receptors come from a man between 18 and 29 years old with alopecia areata. Some clones in this sample may be carry-over from other donors' samples.

This clonotype was seen ten or more times. The V and J genes are TRBV6-2 or TRBV6-3 and TRBJ2-1; 7 bases are a match to TRBD2. The trim removed 4 bases at V and 0 bases at J, leaving 3 bases unmatched. Germline-derived CDR1 and CDR2 are MNHEY and SVGEGT. The CDR3 spans 15 residues. The CDR3 sequence is CASSSWEGSYNEQFF. CDR3 nucleotide sequence: TGTGCCAGCAGTTCCTGGGAGGGCTCCTACAATGAGCAGTTCTTC.

This clonotype was found many times. The chain combines TRBV7-9 with TRBJ2-5, with TRBD1 identical over 8 bases. Losses at the gene ends were 3 bases for V and 4 bases for J; bases not matched to a gene: 10. Germline V gives CDR1 SEHNR, CDR2 FQNEAQ (reference sequence). This CDR3 has 16 amino acids. CDR3 nucleotides: TGTGCCAGCAGCTTGGGGACAGGAGCGTTAGGAGAGACCCAGTACTTC. Translated, it gives CASSLGTGALGETQYF.

The V gene is TRBV7-9, the J gene TRBJ1-2; a weak D match, TRBD1 (5 bases). The V gene lost 0 bases and the J gene lost 5 bases, with 19 bases spanning the gap. CDR3 size: 17 residues. The germline V gene encodes CDR1 SEHNR and CDR2 FQNEAQ (reference sequence). CDR3 residues: CASSLAGIVPGPYGYTF. The CDR3 nucleotides read TGTGCCAGCAGCTTAGCGGGGATCGTCCCGGGGCCGTATGGCTACACCTTC.

The V and J genes are TRBV20-1 and TRBJ1-1; 7 nucleotides line up with TRBD1. The CDR3 spans 11 residues. The germline gives CDR1 DFQATT, CDR2 SNEGSKA (reference sequence). CDR3 region: CRAGGGTEAFF. The CDR3 region has the DNA TGCAGGGCAGGGGGAGGGACTGAAGCTTTCTTT.

In regard to this clonotype: This could be a read error, since a much larger clone is one nucleotide away. The chain employs TRBV4-1 and TRBJ1-1, with TRBD1 identical over 10 bases. Per germline, CDR1 MGHRA and CDR2 YSYEKL. The CDR3 has 17 residues. The CDR3, as DNA: TGCGCCAGCAACCAAGTGGGGACAGGGGAAGCTGCGGCCGAAGCTTTCTTT. It codes for CASNQVGTGEAAAEAFF.

This clonotype was seen only a few times. V usage is TRBV20-1 and J usage is TRBJ1-2, with D hard to call. Germline V gene data show CDR1 as DFQATT and CDR2 as SNEGSKA (reference sequence). The CDR3 sequence is 14 residues long. V was pared by 3 bases and J by 4 bases, with 15 bases between. The CDR3 is CSASPRRTSYGYTF. CDR3 nucleotide sequence: TGCAGTGCTAGCCCCCGGCGGACTTCCTATGGCTACACCTTC.

This clonotype was recorded a few times. The chain uses TRBV2 and TRBJ2-5; 7 positions match TRBD1. V lost 4 bases, J lost 1 base, and 6 bases stayed unmatched. In germline, CDR1 is SNHLY, CDR2 FYNNEI. The CDR3 length is 15 residues. CDR3 sequence reads: CASSAAGTVQETQYF. The CDR3 DNA reads as TGTGCCAGCAGTGCCGCCGGGACAGTCCAAGAGACCCAGTACTTC.

The gene calls are TRBV20-1 and TRBJ1-5, with a weak D call TRBD1 (6 bases). The CDR3 consists of 13 residues. Germline V CDR1 and CDR2: DFQATT, SNEGSKA (reference sequence). V lost 5 bases and J lost 3, with 11 bases in between. CDR3 sequence: CSAVRDNNQPQHF. The DNA of the CDR3 is TGCAGTGCTGTCCGGGACAACAATCAGCCCCAGCATTTT.

The V and J genes are TRBV4-3 and TRBJ1-1, with unresolved D. Looked up from germline, CDR1 is LGHNA and CDR2 is YSLEER. The CDR3 loop spans 13 amino acids. The ends were cut back, 4 bases at V and 2 bases at J, with 8 bases in the middle. CDR3 protein: CASSPDENTEAFF. The CDR3 bases are TGCGCCAGCAGCCCGGACGAAAACACTGAAGCTTTCTTT.

The V and J genes are TRBV29-1 and TRBJ2-3, with 7 bases fitting TRBD2. Germline CDR1 is SQVTM and CDR2 is ANQGSEA. After removal of 6 bases from V and 1 base from J, the junction contained 7 bases not matched to a gene. This CDR3 has 14 residues. The CDR3 DNA reads as TGCAGCGTCCTCCCCCGGGGGGGCACAGATACGCAGTATTTT. It translates to CSVLPRGGTDTQYF.

This clonotype came up many times. The J gene is TRBJ1-6, the V gene TRBV12-3 or TRBV12-4; D uncertain. V gave up 1 base and J gave up 8 bases, with 3 bases separating them. The CDR3 totals 12 residues. The CDR3 sequence: CASSLGYSPLHF. The CDR3, as DNA: TGTGCCAGCAGTTTAGGGTATTCACCCCTCCACTTT.

This clonotype was observed a handful of times. The rearrangement links TRBV2 to TRBJ1-5; D perhaps matches TRBD1 (5 bases). In germline, CDR1 is SNHLY, CDR2 FYNNEI. Trimming shortened V by 6 bases and J by 0 bases, and 12 bases separated the two germline ends. This CDR3 is built from 15 residues. The chain's CDR3 is CASRETDHSNQPQHF. In DNA, the CDR3 is TGTGCCAGCAGAGAGACAGACCATAGCAATCAGCCCCAGCATTTT.

In this sample, this clonotype turned up a few times. The chain employs TRBV6-5 and TRBJ2-7, with D unclear. CDR1 and CDR2 (germline): MNHEY, SVGAGI. This CDR3 is 13 amino acids long. V lost 6 bases to trimming and J lost 4 bases, with 13 bases between them. CDR3 protein: CASSPSNSYEQYF. The CDR3 DNA reads as TGTGCCAGCAGCCCTTCGAACAGTTACGAGCAGTACTTC.